Shown below are 20 T cell receptor beta chains from a single sample sequenced in a study of blood T cell repertoires in COVID-19. Profiled with immunoSEQ multiplex PCR; TCRdb holds only in-frame clones, not every one. This table has fewer than 200,000 clones, 83% appearing once. The sequenced material came from PBMCs or T cells enriched from blood (not recorded which). These receptors all stem from a woman aged 45-60 years in a cohort exposed to, infected with or recovered from COVID-19 (not recorded which).

This clone was observed a handful of times. The chain couples TRBV18 to TRBJ1-5; D perhaps matches TRBD1 (6 bases). Trimming removed 2 bases at V and 2 bases at J, with 13 bases between. Germline assignment: CDR1 KGHSH and CDR2 LQKENI. The CDR3 contains 16 residues. The CDR3 DNA reads TGTGCCAGCTCACCAGCGGGGGCCGGGGGCAATCAGCCCCAGCATTTT. It encodes CASSPAGAGGNQPQHF.

This chain links TRBV24-1 with TRBJ2-5; the match to TRBD1 covers 10 bases. Per germline, CDR1 KGHDR and CDR2 SFDVKD. The CDR3 spans 16 residues. V lost 4 bases and J lost 4; bases outside the gene matches: 8. Written as DNA, the CDR3 is TGTGCCACCAGTGACCCCGCGACAGGGGGCGCAGAGACCCAGTACTTC. This encodes CATSDPATGGAETQYF.

The V gene is TRBV29-1, the J gene TRBJ2-1; no definite D call. The germline V gene has CDR1 SQVTM and CDR2 ANQGSEA. V lost 4 bases and J lost 5, with 12 bases in between. The CDR3 consists of 13 residues. The CDR3, as DNA: TGCAGCGTTGCAGCCGTGACAAACAATGAGCAGTTCTTC. Translated: CSVAAVTNNEQFF.

This clone was counted ten times or more. V usage is TRBV18 and J usage is TRBJ2-7; 7 bases agree with TRBD2. In germline, CDR1 is KGHSH, CDR2 LQKENI. The V gene end was trimmed by 3 bases and the J gene end by 4 bases; junction bases not matched to a gene: 3. The CDR3 spans 13 residues. CDR3 sequence reads: CASSPREGYEQYF. The CDR3 DNA follows: TGTGCCAGCTCACCCAGGGAGGGGTACGAGCAGTACTTC.

This clone appeared a single time. The genes are TRBV19 and TRBJ2-7; 7 bases fit TRBD1. The trim removed 5 bases at V and 0 bases at J, leaving 13 bases unmatched. The germline CDR1 and CDR2 sequences are LNHDA and SQIVND (reference sequence). The CDR3 consists of 17 residues. The CDR3 region is CASSPFSARGFSYEQYF. In nucleotides, the CDR3 is TGTGCCAGTAGTCCCTTTTCGGCCAGGGGGTTCTCCTACGAGCAGTACTTC.

This rearrangement joins TRBV2 to TRBJ2-1; possible D gene TRBD2, 6 bases. Deletions cut 10 bases from V and 7 bases from J, with 14 bases between. This CDR3 is built from 12 residues. Germline lookup yields CDR1 SNHLY and CDR2 FYNNEI. CDR3 in amino acids: CAKRLAVNEQFF. CDR3 sequence (DNA): TGTGCCAAGAGGTTAGCGGTGAATGAGCAGTTCTTC.

This chain links TRBV7-8 with TRBJ1-6; no definite D call. Looked up from germline, CDR1 is SGHVS and CDR2 is FQNEAQ. V dropped 1 base and J dropped 10 bases, with 17 bases sitting between them. The CDR3 loop spans 16 amino acids. CDR3: CASSLESLAVASPLHF. CDR3 DNA: TGTGCCAGCAGCTTAGAATCCCTGGCAGTCGCCTCACCCCTCCACTTT.

This clone was seen just once. This chain joins TRBV24-1 and TRBJ2-1; TRBD1 is a possible D gene (5 bases). Trimming removed 4 bases at V and 9 bases at J, with 12 bases between. Germline CDR1 is KGHDR and CDR2 is SFDVKD. The CDR3 has 13 amino acids. The CDR3 DNA follows: TGTGCCACCAGTGACACAGGTTCAAGTGAGCAGTTCTTC. It translates to CATSDTGSSEQFF.

This chain's CDR3 is CASSLIDRGSYYNEQFF. As DNA, the CDR3 is TGTGCCAGCTCACTAATCGACAGGGGAAGTTATTACAATGAGCAGTTCTTC. V usage is TRBV18 and J usage is TRBJ2-1; 8 positions match TRBD1. The CDR3 covers 17 residues. Per germline, CDR1 KGHSH and CDR2 LQKENI. The junction had 12 bases not matched to a gene; V was cut back by 4 bases and J by 4 bases.

This chain connects TRBV7-2 to TRBJ2-1, with TRBD2 matching 7 bases. The CDR3 loop spans 17 amino acids. In germline, CDR1 is SGHTA, CDR2 FQGNSA. Trimming cost V 1 base and J 0 bases; bases outside gene matches: 6. The DNA for the CDR3 is TGTGCCAGCAGCTTAGGGGGGGGGAGAAGCTCCTACAATGAGCAGTTCTTC. Translated: CASSLGGGRSSYNEQFF.

This chain connects TRBV15 to TRBJ2-1, with 9 bases fitting TRBD1. Looked up from germline, CDR1 is LNHNV and CDR2 is YYDKDF (reference sequence). The CDR3 covers 14 residues. V lost 3 bases and J lost 10; bases outside the gene matches: 7. CDR3 bases: TGTGCCACCAGCAGGATGGGACAGGGTGCGGAGCAGTTCTTC. It codes for CATSRMGQGAEQFF. The whole variable domain, filled in from reference TRBV15 and TRBJ2-1, reads DAMVIQNPRYQVTQFGKPVTLSCSQTLNHNVMYWYQQKSSQAPKLLFHYYDKDFNNEADTPDNFQSRRPNTSFCFLDIRSPGLGDTAMYLCATSRMGQGAEQFFGPGTRLTVL.

The chain recombines TRBV7-2 with TRBJ1-1; perhaps TRBD1 as D (5 bases). The V and J ends lost 4 bases and 4 bases respectively, with 22 bases between them. The CDR3 totals 17 residues. Germline loops: CDR1 SGHTA, CDR2 FQGNSA. CDR3 loop: CASSSNLPGRRGTEAFF. The CDR3, as DNA: TGTGCCAGCAGCTCAAACCTTCCCGGGAGGAGGGGCACTGAAGCTTTCTTT.

The genes are TRBV3-1 (or the pseudogene TRBV3-2) and TRBJ1-2; TRBD1 might be the D (6 bases). CDR3 length: 16 amino acids. The germline CDR1 and CDR2 sequences are LGHDT and YNNKEL (reference sequence). V lost 3 bases and J lost 8, with 22 bases in between. In DNA form, the CDR3 reads TGTGCCAGCAGCCACCCAGTTCCACAGGGCCATGGGGGCTACACCTTC. Its protein is CASSHPVPQGHGGYTF.

The chain is built from TRBV21-1 and TRBJ2-5; TRBD1 was called by the table and not checked on the DNA. TRBV21-1 is annotated as a pseudogene. The CDR3 length is 16 residues. For the CDR3, the DNA is TGTGCCAGCAGCAAACAAGAGGGGGCAGGGTGGGAGACCCAGTACTTC. Encoded protein: CASSKQEGAGWETQYF.

The V and J genes are TRBV7-3 and TRBJ2-1, with a possible D match to TRBD2 (6 bases). Germline V CDR1 and CDR2: SGHTA, FQGTGA. The CDR3 is 15 residues long. V was cut by 4 bases and J by 1 base, with 11 bases left in between. The CDR3 nucleotides are TGTGCCAGCAGCTCGGCCGGGACTTCCTACAATGAGCAGTTCTTC. Protein product: CASSSAGTSYNEQFF.

The chain has TRBV7-2 and TRBJ2-7; tentative D call: TRBD2 (7 bases). The CDR3 consists of 16 residues. V dropped 6 bases and J dropped 5 bases, with 23 bases sitting between them. Germline V gene lookup returns CDR1 SGHTA and CDR2 FQGNSA. CDR3 protein: CASSTVGGGARDEQYF. The CDR3 nucleotides read TGTGCCAGCAGTACTGTAGGGGGAGGGGCGCGCGACGAGCAGTACTTC.

V gene TRBV6-2 or TRBV6-3 combines with J gene TRBJ2-2; 7 bases agree with TRBD2. Per the germline V gene, CDR1 is MNHEY and CDR2 is SVGEGT. The CDR3 consists of 16 residues. V lost 5 bases and J lost 4; bases outside the gene matches: 10. This CDR3 reads CASSTPGTTPTGELFF. For the CDR3, the DNA is TGTGCCAGCAGTACACCCGGGACTACGCCCACCGGGGAGCTGTTTTTT.

This clone was seen once. This CDR3 is CASSSAVRGRDIQYF. For the CDR3, the DNA is TGTGCCAGCAGCTCCGCCGTCCGGGGGAGGGACATTCAGTACTTC. The rearrangement links TRBV11-2 to TRBJ2-4; 7 nucleotides align to TRBD2. V lost 4 bases, J lost 8 bases, and 11 bases stayed unmatched. There are 15 residues in the CDR3. CDR1 and CDR2 from the germline V gene are SGHAT and FQNNGV.

The V gene is TRBV30, the J gene TRBJ2-5, with D uncertain. The V end lost 4 bases, the J end lost 7 bases, and 10 bases lay between the germline ends. The germline V gene encodes CDR1 GTSNPN and CDR2 SVGIG (reference sequence). This CDR3 region has 11 residues. The CDR3 coding sequence is TGTGCCTGGAAACCTGACACGACCCAGTACTTC. Translation: CAWKPDTTQYF. The full variable domain, its missing parts supplied by reference TRBV30 and TRBJ2-5, is SQTIHQWPATLVQPVGSPLSLECTVEGTSNPNLYWYRQAAGRGLQLLFYSVGIGQISSEVPQNLSASRPQDRQFILSSKKLLLSDSGFYLCAWKPDTTQYFGPGTRLLVL.

The J gene is TRBJ1-5, the V gene TRBV18, with a weak D call TRBD1 (6 bases). This CDR3 region has 14 residues. CDR1 KGHSH and CDR2 LQKENI come from the germline V gene. Deletions cut 3 bases from V and 7 bases from J, with 13 bases between. The CDR3 is CASSPTGSRQPQHF. The CDR3 bases are TGTGCCAGCTCACCGACAGGATCCCGGCAGCCCCAGCATTTT.